The 20 T cell receptor beta chains presented below share a single source sample, sequenced in a study of cytomegalovirus exposure and HLA in healthy donors. PCR primers comprised 60 Vbeta and 13 Jbeta primers. Using immunoSEQ multiplex PCR, the repertoire was profiled, and TCRdb retains in-frame clones only, with some absent. Of approximately 110,000 clones in the sample, under 85% were seen once. Material for sequencing was PBMCs. These receptor sequences come from a human donor in good health.

The chain uses TRBV9 and TRBJ2-4; TRBD1 agrees at 7 bases. With 1 base clipped from V and 0 bases from J, the junction kept 4 bases outside the gene matches. The CDR3 has 16 amino acids. CDR1 is SGDLS and CDR2 is YYNGEE in the germline V gene. The CDR3 bases are TGTGCCAGCAGCGTAACAGGGGACGGAGCCAAAAACATTCAGTACTTC. Translating it yields CASSVTGDGAKNIQYF.

The rearrangement joins TRBV28 to TRBJ1-5; 8 nucleotides agree with TRBD1. Per germline, CDR1 MDHEN and CDR2 SYDVKM. V shed 7 bases and J 5 bases; nucleotides not matched to a gene: 4. The CDR3 is 13 residues long. CDR3 residues: CASKSQGDQPQHF. The CDR3 region has the DNA TGTGCCAGCAAATCACAGGGGGATCAGCCCCAGCATTTT.

A single count supports this clone. The chain recombines TRBV11-2 with TRBJ2-1, with TRBD2 matching over 9 bases. Looked up from germline, CDR1 is SGHAT and CDR2 is FQNNGV. The CDR3 is 17 amino acids. The J segment lost 0 bases and the V segment lost 5 bases, leaving 8 bases of the junction unmatched. Written as DNA, the CDR3 is TGTGCCAGCAGCCTAAGGGCGGGGGGGGACTCCTACAATGAGCAGTTCTTC. Protein: CASSLRAGGDSYNEQFF.

The V and J genes are TRBV21-1 and TRBJ1-3. TRBV21-1 counts as a pseudogene. The length of the CDR3 is 14 residues. The CDR3 DNA reads as TGTGCCAGCCCCAAGGGGGGGAGGGGAAACACCATATATTTT. It specifies CASPKGGRGNTIYF.

The chain has TRBV6-1 and TRBJ1-5; D not resolved. The germline V and J ends were trimmed by 4 bases and 0 bases, with 7 bases remaining between them. CDR3 length: 14 amino acids. In germline, CDR1 is MNHNS, CDR2 SASEGT. DNA of the CDR3: TGTGCCAGCAGTGGGGAGTATAGCAATCAGCCCCAGCATTTT. This gives the protein CASSGEYSNQPQHF.

This clone was observed once. This sequence joins TRBV6-5 and TRBJ1-5; perhaps TRBD1 as D (5 bases). This CDR3 comprises 13 residues. Germline CDR1 is MNHEY and CDR2 is SVGAGI. Trimming left V 6 bases short and J 6 bases short, with 12 bases between. In nucleotides, the CDR3 is TGTGCCAGCAGCACAATCGGGGGTCAGCCCCAGCATTTT. Its translation is CASSTIGGQPQHF.

DNA for the CDR3: TGTGCCAGCAGTCAACAGGGGATCGGATACGAGCAGTACTTC. Residues: CASSQQGIGYEQYF. The J gene is TRBJ2-7, the V gene TRBV2; 7 bases are shared with TRBD1. Germline loops: CDR1 SNHLY, CDR2 FYNNEI. The CDR3 has 14 residues. The V segment lost 5 bases and the J segment 4 bases; nucleotides outside the gene matches: 8. Full variable domain (remainder filled in from reference TRBV2 and TRBJ2-7): EPEVTQTPSHQVTQMGQEVILRCVPISNHLYFYWYRQILGQKVEFLVSFYNNEISEKSEIFDDQFSVERPDGSNFTLKIRSTKLEDSAMYFCASSQQGIGYEQYFGPGTRLTVT.

The chain recombines TRBV2 with TRBJ1-1; 8 bases are a match to TRBD1. The germline V gene has CDR1 SNHLY and CDR2 FYNNEI. Germline trimming cut 5 bases from V and 0 bases from J; bases unmatched to any gene: 2. This CDR3 is built from 14 residues. The CDR3 DNA is TGTGCCAGCAGTAGACAGGGGTTGAACACTGAAGCTTTCTTT. Its translation is CASSRQGLNTEAFF. The entire variable domain, with the rest obtained from reference TRBV2 and TRBJ1-1, is as follows: EPEVTQTPSHQVTQMGQEVILRCVPISNHLYFYWYRQILGQKVEFLVSFYNNEISEKSEIFDDQFSVERPDGSNFTLKIRSTKLEDSAMYFCASSRQGLNTEAFFGQGTRLTVV.

The chain has TRBV5-1 and TRBJ2-7; D may be TRBD2 (6 bases). This CDR3 is 15 amino acids long. Trimming pared 3 bases from V and 3 bases from J, leaving 16 bases between. The germline V gene encodes CDR1 SGHRS and CDR2 YFSETQ. CDR3 protein: CASSSPEGPIYEQYF. The CDR3 DNA follows: TGCGCCAGCAGCTCCCCGGAGGGGCCCATCTACGAGCAGTACTTC. The full variable domain, rest sourced from reference TRBV5-1 and TRBJ2-7, is KAGVTQTPRYLIKTRGQQVTLSCSPISGHRSVSWYQQTPGQGLQFLFEYFSETQRNKGNFPGRFSGRQFSNSRSEMNVSTLELGDSALYLCASSSPEGPIYEQYFGPGTRLTVT.

In regard to this clone: This sample also contains other DNA sequences that code for the same CDR3. DNA of the CDR3: TGTGCCAGCAGCTTGAGAGCTTCAGGGGGCGCAGATACGCAGTATTTT. Translated, it gives CASSLRASGGADTQYF. The rearrangement uses TRBV5-6 and TRBJ2-3; 8 nucleotides align to TRBD1. The CDR3 contains 16 residues. CDR1 is SGHDT and CDR2 is YYEEEE in the germline V gene. Losses at the gene ends were 1 base for V and 4 bases for J; bases not matched to a gene: 8.

CDR3 DNA sequence: TGTGCCAGCAGCTTTAGGACTAGCGGGAGGGTTGAGCAGTACTTC. It is translated as CASSFRTSGRVEQYF. The V call is TRBV11-2, the J call TRBJ2-7; TRBD2 matches 15 bases. CDR1 and CDR2 from the germline V gene are SGHAT and FQNNGV. J lost 7 bases, V lost 3 bases, and 4 bases had no gene match. The CDR3 runs to 15 residues.

This clone was picked up one time. The rearrangement joins TRBV11-2 to TRBJ2-5, with TRBD2 matching 12 bases. This CDR3 is built from 15 residues. Per the germline V gene, CDR1 is SGHAT and CDR2 is FQNNGV. With 4 bases clipped from V and 4 bases from J, the junction kept 4 bases outside the gene matches. The CDR3 is CASSSSGRAVETQYF. For the CDR3, the DNA is TGTGCCAGCAGCTCTAGCGGGAGGGCGGTAGAGACCCAGTACTTC. Complete variable domain (other parts from reference TRBV11-2 and TRBJ2-5): EAGVAQSPRYKIIEKRQSVAFWCNPISGHATLYWYQQILGQGPKLLIQFQNNGVVDDSQLPKDRFSAERLKGVDSTLKIQPAKLEDSAVYLCASSSSGRAVETQYFGPGTRLLVL.

The chain is built from TRBV5-1 and TRBJ2-7, with TRBD2 identical over 7 bases. Per germline, CDR1 SGHRS and CDR2 YFSETQ. The CDR3 contains 12 residues. Trimming at V came to 1 base and at J to 6 bases, leaving 1 base not matched to a gene. The CDR3 bases are TGCGCCAGCAGCTTGTCGGGGGGCGAGCAGTACTTC. Protein: CASSLSGGEQYF. Full variable domain (missing parts from reference TRBV5-1 and TRBJ2-7): KAGVTQTPRYLIKTRGQQVTLSCSPISGHRSVSWYQQTPGQGLQFLFEYFSETQRNKGNFPGRFSGRQFSNSRSEMNVSTLELGDSALYLCASSLSGGEQYFGPGTRLTVT.

The V and J genes are TRBV9 and TRBJ1-1; no clear D gene. With 4 bases removed from V and 1 base from J, the gap between germline ends came to 14 bases. This CDR3 has 15 residues. CDR1 and CDR2 (germline): SGDLS, YYNGEE. CDR3: CASSPEVHPNTEAFF. Written as DNA, the CDR3 is TGTGCCAGCAGCCCAGAGGTACACCCGAACACTGAAGCTTTCTTT.

The chain couples TRBV27 to TRBJ1-2; 9 nucleotides match TRBD1. The ends lost 0 bases at V and 5 bases at J; junction bases unmatched: 4. CDR1 is MNHEY and CDR2 is SMNVEV in the germline V gene (reference sequence). The length of the CDR3 is 15 residues. The CDR3 DNA follows: TGTGCCAGCAGTTTATCGACGACAGGGGGATATGGCTACACCTTC. Protein sequence: CASSLSTTGGYGYTF.

The chain recombines TRBV14 with TRBJ2-5; D uncertain. Trimming cost V 2 bases and J 5 bases, with 6 bases left between them. The germline gives CDR1 SGHDN, CDR2 FVKESK. This CDR3 has 12 residues. The CDR3 nucleotides are TGTGCCAGCAGCCAACGAGAGGAGACCCAGTACTTC. This encodes CASSQREETQYF.

The chain uses TRBV2 and TRBJ1-3; possible D gene TRBD1, 6 bases. The V gene lost 6 bases and the J gene lost 1 base, with 10 bases spanning the gap. Germline V lookup: CDR1 SNHLY, CDR2 FYNNEI. This CDR3 is built from 14 residues. CDR3 coding DNA: TGTGCCAGCAGACAGGGCAAGTCTGGAAACACCATATATTTT. Translating gives CASRQGKSGNTIYF. Supplemented by reference TRBV2 and TRBJ1-3, the full variable domain reads EPEVTQTPSHQVTQMGQEVILRCVPISNHLYFYWYRQILGQKVEFLVSFYNNEISEKSEIFDDQFSVERPDGSNFTLKIRSTKLEDSAMYFCASRQGKSGNTIYFGEGSWLTVV.

This clone was seen more than once but under ten times. The V call is TRBV28, the J call TRBJ2-3, with D possibly being TRBD1 (5 bases). The CDR3 length is 14 residues. V lost 5 bases, J lost 5 bases, and 14 bases lay in between. CDR1 is MDHEN and CDR2 is SYDVKM in the germline V gene. As DNA, the CDR3 is TGTGCCAGCAGTCGCCCAGGGTTAGAAGATACGCAGTATTTT. It is translated as CASSRPGLEDTQYF.

The chain combines TRBV27 with TRBJ2-7, with D perhaps TRBD1 (6 bases). V lost 4 bases and J lost 0, with 13 bases in between. The CDR3 extends over 15 amino acids. Germline V gene lookup returns CDR1 MNHEY and CDR2 SMNVEV (reference sequence). CDR3 sequence: CASSSPTGSSYEQYF. Written as DNA, the CDR3 is TGTGCCAGCAGTTCCCCAACAGGGAGCTCCTACGAGCAGTACTTC.

V usage is TRBV6-5 and J usage is TRBJ2-7; 7 bases align to TRBD2. The CDR3 spans 14 residues. V trimming: 3 bases; J trimming: 3 bases; junction bases outside the gene matches: 5. Looked up from germline, CDR1 is MNHEY and CDR2 is SVGAGI. CDR3 sequence (DNA): TGTGCCAGCAGTTATGGGGAGGGATTCTACGAGCAGTACTTC. Its translation is CASSYGEGFYEQYF.